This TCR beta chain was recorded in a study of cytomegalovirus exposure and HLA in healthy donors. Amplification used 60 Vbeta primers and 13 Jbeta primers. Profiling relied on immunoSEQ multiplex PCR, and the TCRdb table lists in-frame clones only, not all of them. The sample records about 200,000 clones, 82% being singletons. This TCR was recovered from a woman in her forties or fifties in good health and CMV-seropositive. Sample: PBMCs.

CDR3 coding DNA: TGTGCCAGCAGAAAGCCAGGGGGGCAGTTCTTC. Its translation: CASRKPGGQFF. The rearrangement uses TRBV7-2 and TRBJ2-1, with 7 bases lining up with TRBD1. Looked up from germline, CDR1 is SGHTA and CDR2 is FQGNSA. V gave up 6 bases and J gave up 12 bases; unmatched junction bases: 5. This CDR3 is 11 amino acids long.